Listed below are T cell receptor beta chains from one sample, sequenced in a study of identical twins. TCRdb called the 5' RACE reads again in MiXCR, with one record for every CDR3 protein. This sample carries over 500,000 distinct CDR3 sequences, roughly a fifth of them seen once, and the ten largest clones take 0.91%. This sample also belongs to another study, concerning T cells expressing NK-cell markers.

The sample consisted of CD4+ T cells sorted from blood. The receptor set was obtained from a woman under 30 in good health. Each CDR3 is given without its conserved first and last residue.

j_call v_call cdr3_aa
TRBJ1-3 TRBV11-3 ASSTRRSSGNTIY
TRBJ1-2 TRBV20-1 SIQGRYGYT
TRBJ2-3 TRBV20-1 SAFLPFSDTQY
TRBJ2-5 TRBV15 ATSRGRERETQY
TRBJ2-7 TRBV28 ASSSDGRNEQY
TRBJ2-1 TRBV20-1 SAGKTVSGHYNEQF
TRBJ2-5 TRBV6-2/TRBV6-3 ASRRQGGAETQY
TRBJ1-1 TRBV20-1 SARSYQTNTEAF
TRBJ1-6 TRBV7-3 ASSSNPAPLH
TRBJ2-7 TRBV19 ASSFLLGTSGKNEQY
TRBJ2-7 TRBV18 ASSPHRGQGVEQY
TRBJ2-5 TRBV29-1 SVERGAQTQY
TRBJ1-4 TRBV20-1 SAEQGEGEKLF
TRBJ2-2 TRBV20-1 SASKGASNTGELF